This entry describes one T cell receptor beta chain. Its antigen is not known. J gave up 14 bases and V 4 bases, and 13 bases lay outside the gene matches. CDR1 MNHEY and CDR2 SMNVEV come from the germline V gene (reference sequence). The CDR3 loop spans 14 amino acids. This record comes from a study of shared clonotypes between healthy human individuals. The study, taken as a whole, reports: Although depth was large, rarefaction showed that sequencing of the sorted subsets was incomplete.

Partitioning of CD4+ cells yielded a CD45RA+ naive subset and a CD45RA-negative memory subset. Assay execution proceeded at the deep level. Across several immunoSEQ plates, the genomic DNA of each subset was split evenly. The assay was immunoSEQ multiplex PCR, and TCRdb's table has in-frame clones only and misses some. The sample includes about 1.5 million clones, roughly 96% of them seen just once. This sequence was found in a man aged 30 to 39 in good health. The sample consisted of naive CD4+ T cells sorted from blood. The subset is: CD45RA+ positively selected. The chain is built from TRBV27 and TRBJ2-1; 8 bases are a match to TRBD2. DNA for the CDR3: TGTGCCAGCAGTTCCCGATTCTACGGGAGGGACAAGTTCTTC. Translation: CASSSRFYGRDKFF.